This T cell receptor beta chain originates from a study of blood T cell repertoires in COVID-19. This CDR3 spans 19 amino acids. Looked up from germline, CDR1 is LGHDT and CDR2 is YNNKEL (reference sequence). V shed 2 bases and J 2 bases; nucleotides not matched to a gene: 11. The method was immunoSEQ multiplex PCR; TCRdb's version includes in-frame clones alone and lacks a portion of them. The sample records a few hundred thousand clones, 87% being singletons. The TCR originated in a man aged 30-40 years who had recovered from COVID-19. The V gene is TRBV3-1 (or the pseudogene TRBV3-2), the J gene TRBJ1-4, with 10 bases identical to TRBD1. Specimen: PBMCs or T cells enriched from blood (not recorded which). CDR3 coding DNA: TGTGCCAGCAGCCAACCACGACAGGGGGCGCAGGATACTAATGAAAAACTGTTTTTT. Translation: CASSQPRQGAQDTNEKLFF.